The clone carrying this TCR beta chain showed up many times. Its antigen is not known. The length of the CDR3 is 16 residues. Germline V CDR1 and CDR2: SGHTA, FQGNSA. Trimming removed 4 bases at V and 3 bases at J, with 16 bases between. Individuals with ophthalmopathy presented a Clinical Activity Score of at least 3, a NOSPECS grade of at least 4 and a duration under 3 months. Exclusion of patients followed from uncontrolled infection, other autoimmune disease, pregnancy or lactation. Clinical symptoms, serum thyroxine and TRAb, thyroid ultrasound and orbital computed tomography together formed the diagnostic basis. These data originate in a study of T cells in Graves' hyperthyroidism and ophthalmopathy. The TCR beta CDR3 regions underwent amplification using RNA transcripts as the source. The primer set for the first-round RT-PCR of the TCR CDR3 was HTBI. MiXCR was run by TCRdb on the multiplex PCR reads, yielding one entry per CDR3 protein. The table lists 330,000 or so distinct CDR3 sequences, around 18% of them singletons, with 15% to 18% in the top ten.

Study conclusions and caveats: Ophthalmopathy got predicted by the model a median 6.5 months before its onset.

The sample comprised blood. The chain carries TRBV7-2 and TRBJ1-5; D ambiguous. The TCR comes from a woman aged 40 to 50 with Graves' ophthalmopathy. CDR3 region: CASSYGSGRNNQPQHF. As DNA, the CDR3 is TGTGCCAGCAGCTACGGGTCGGGGAGGAACAATCAGCCCCAGCATTTT.